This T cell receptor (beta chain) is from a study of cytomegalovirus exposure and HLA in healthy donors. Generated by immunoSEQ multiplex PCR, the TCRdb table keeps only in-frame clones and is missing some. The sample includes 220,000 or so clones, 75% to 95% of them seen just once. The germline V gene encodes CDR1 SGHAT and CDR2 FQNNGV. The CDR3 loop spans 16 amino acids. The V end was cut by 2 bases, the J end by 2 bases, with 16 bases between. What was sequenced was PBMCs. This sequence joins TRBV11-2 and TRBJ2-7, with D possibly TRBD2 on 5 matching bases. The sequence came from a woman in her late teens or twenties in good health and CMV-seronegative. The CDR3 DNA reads TGTGCCAGCAGCTTATATGAGGGAAGCCGTCCCTACGAGCAGTACTTC. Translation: CASSLYEGSRPYEQYF.